This record concerns one T cell receptor (beta chain) sequence. Its antigen is currently unknown. These data originate in a study of cytomegalovirus exposure and HLA in healthy donors. Study summary: The study's early data release held about 77 million unique TCRs from HLA-typed donors. Study findings and constraints: Association of a missense DCLRE1C variant with TCR beta V- and J-gene trimming was reported in a later analysis.

J lost 3 bases, V lost 7 bases, and 6 bases had no gene match. CDR1 and CDR2 from the germline V gene are SQVTM and ANQGSEA. The CDR3 loop spans 14 amino acids. This PCR relied on a set of 60 Vbeta primers and 13 Jbeta primers. In the authors' workflow: Tens of millions of unique TCR beta chains, some 9.9 million of them shared, were counted by a later analysis. TCRdb's table, derived via immunoSEQ multiplex PCR, lists solely in-frame clones and lacks some. D and trimming come from the DNA, and the V and J calls and clone size come from that table. The profile shows fewer than 200,000 clones, about 72% of them singletons.

Sequences were obtained from PBMCs. The sequence was collected from a girl aged 10 to 17 in good health and CMV-seronegative. The rearrangement links TRBV29-1 to TRBJ1-5; 10 bases agree with TRBD1. CDR3 residues: CSATGTGANQPQHF. CDR3 DNA sequence: TGCAGCGCCACCGGGACAGGGGCCAATCAGCCCCAGCATTTT.